This T cell receptor beta chain appears in the sequencing data of a study of T cell responses to AZD1222 COVID-19 vaccine. Using immunoSEQ multiplex PCR, the repertoire was profiled, and TCRdb retains in-frame clones only, with some absent. The sample lists tens of thousands of clones; 65% to 90% were seen once. CDR3 length equals 13 residues. From germline, CDR1 is SGHTA and CDR2 FQGNSA. Trimming removed 5 bases from V and 6 bases from J, with 10 bases in between. Whole-study findings and limits: Spike-specific TCR breadth and depth went up after people got two AZD1222 doses. Across the whole spike, CD4 TCRs peaked at regions 160-218 and 743-854. Baseline seropositivity characterized only a handful of AZD1222 recipients.

Whether given at about 4 or about 12 weeks, second doses were pooled. In its sample, this clone was seen once. Its antigen is as yet unknown. This chain connects TRBV7-2 to TRBJ1-4; tentative D call: TRBD1 (6 bases). This material consisted of peripheral blood, taken 28 days after the second AZD1222 dose. The sequence was collected from an adult who received the AZD1222 COVID-19 vaccine. As DNA, the CDR3 is TGTGCCAGCAGCCGGGGGGCAGATGAAAAACTGTTTTTT. It codes for CASSRGADEKLFF.